Listed below are T cell receptor beta chains from one sample, sequenced in a study of T cells after yellow fever vaccination. TCRdb re-called the 5' RACE reads with MiXCR, one entry per CDR3 protein. The sample has roughly 50,000 distinct CDR3 sequences; approximately 7% are singletons. Material: CD8+ T cells sorted from PBMCs, obtained around 16 days after the first yellow fever vaccination. These TCRs come from a man between 18 and 35 years old who received the YFV17D yellow fever vaccine. CDR3s include the opening cysteine and the closing phenylalanine or tryptophan. The D gene is left open where the match is weak. Part of the rows lack a size; the others show once, few, many or a class for expanded clones.

d_call	v_call	clone_size	j_call	cdr3_nt	cdr3_aa
-	TRBV13	few	TRBJ1-6	TGTGCCAGCAGCTTAGGCCTGGCCGCCCTGGGTTCACCCCTCCACTTT	CASSLGLAALGSPLHF
TRBD1	TRBV7-9	few	TRBJ1-5	TGTGCCAGCAGCTTATCGCCGGGACAGGGACCCAATCAGCCCCAGCATTTT	CASSLSPGQGPNQPQHF
TRBD2	TRBV12-5	many	TRBJ2-5	TGTGCTAGTGGTCAACTAGCGGGGGGAATAAATGAAGAGAGCCAGTACTTC	CASGQLAGGINEESQYF
TRBD1	TRBV7-9	-	TRBJ2-3	TGTGCCAGCAGCGGAGACAGGGGGCAGGGAGATACGCAGTATTTT	CASSGDRGQGDTQYF
TRBD1	TRBV15	many	TRBJ2-1	TGTGCCACCAGCAGGGGTAGGACAGGAGCATACAATGAGCAGTTCTTC	CATSRGRTGAYNEQFF
-	TRBV5-1	many	TRBJ1-2	TGCGCCAGCAGCCTCGGGTCGACGAACTATGGCTACACCTTC	CASSLGSTNYGYTF
-	TRBV7-9	-	TRBJ2-2	TGTGCCAGCAGCTTAATAGGGCGGACGAACACCGGGGAGCTGGTTTTT	CASSLIGRTNTGELVF
TRBD1	TRBV6-5	many	TRBJ2-5	TGTGCCAGTGGACAGGCCGAAGAGACCCAGTACTTC	CASGQAEETQYF
TRBD2	TRBV7-6	many	TRBJ2-2	TGTGCCAGCAGCTTAGCGGGAGGGTCGGTCGGGGAGCTGTTTTTT	CASSLAGGSVGELFF
-	TRBV7-8	many	TRBJ2-3	TGTGCCAGCAGCTTCGGGCCCACTAGAACAGATACGCAGTATTTT	CASSFGPTRTDTQYF
-	TRBV21-1	few	TRBJ1-6	TGTGCCAGCAGCAAGAGGCCCCCTAGGCTCCACTTT	CASSKRPPRLHF
-	TRBV27	-	TRBJ1-2	TGTGCCAGCAGTTTAGGGAATCTGGGATATGGCTACACCTTC	CASSLGNLGYGYTF
TRBD1	TRBV4-1	many	TRBJ2-7	TGCGCCAGCAGCCATACCTGGGACAGCTACGAGCAGTACTTC	CASSHTWDSYEQYF
TRBD1	TRBV18	many	TRBJ2-7	TGTGCCAGCTCACTCGGGGCGGGACAGGTCTACGAGCAGTACTTC	CASSLGAGQVYEQYF
-	TRBV5-5	many	TRBJ2-3	TGTGCCAGCAGCTCAACAGTATCCTTAGATACGCAGTATTTT	CASSSTVSLDTQYF
TRBD2	TRBV12-3/TRBV12-4	many	TRBJ2-3	TGTGCCAGCAGTTCGTGGGGGGGGGATACGCAGTATTTT	CASSSWGGDTQYF
-	TRBV4-1	many	TRBJ1-2	TGCGCCAGCAGCCAAGTTGGGGGCACTAACTATGGCTACACCTTC	CASSQVGGTNYGYTF
TRBD1	TRBV7-8	many	TRBJ1-2	TGTGCCAGCAGCGGTAGACAGGGAAACTATGGCTACACCTTC	CASSGRQGNYGYTF
-	TRBV4-1	many	TRBJ1-5	TGCGCCAGCAGCCAAGTAGGGGATAGCAATCAGCCCCAGCATTTT	CASSQVGDSNQPQHF
-	TRBV2	many	TRBJ2-1	TGTGCCAGCAGTGATCAGGTTCGCTCCTACAATGAGCAGTTCTTC	CASSDQVRSYNEQFF
-	TRBV9	many	TRBJ1-3	TGTGCCAGCAGCGTGACAGAGTTGGGAAACACCATATATTTT	CASSVTELGNTIYF
-	TRBV3-1	many	TRBJ2-1	TGTGCCAGCAGCCCGGGACGTTACAATGAGCAGTTCTTC	CASSPGRYNEQFF
-	TRBV10-3	many	TRBJ1-1	TGTGCCATCAGTCCCGGCAGGAACACTGAAGCTTTCTTT	CAISPGRNTEAFF
TRBD1	TRBV10-3	few	TRBJ2-2	TGTGCCATCAGTGCGACAGACTCGGGACAGGGGATCGCCGGGGAGCTGTTTTTT	CAISATDSGQGIAGELFF
-	TRBV7-9	many	TRBJ1-1	TGTGCCAGCGAGGGGGACCTTGAAGCTTTCTTT	CASEGDLEAFF
-	TRBV7-2	-	TRBJ1-1	TGTGCCAGCATACGCAACAGAGAAAGCCTAGAAGCTTTCTTT	CASIRNRESLEAFF
-	TRBV27	many	TRBJ1-1	TGTGCCAGCAGTTTATTTCAGGGGTCCAACACTGAAGCTTTCTTT	CASSLFQGSNTEAFF
-	TRBV4-1	few	TRBJ1-1	TGCGCCAGCAGCCAAGGGGGATCCTACACTGAAGCTTTCTTT	CASSQGGSYTEAFF
TRBD2	TRBV7-9	many	TRBJ2-1	TGTGCCAGCAGCTTAGTACAGCGGGGCTACAATGAGCAGTTCTTC	CASSLVQRGYNEQFF
-	TRBV5-8	few	TRBJ2-1	TGTGCCAGCAGCTTTCATGTTGGAGGGTGGGGCAATGAGCAGTTCTTC	CASSFHVGGWGNEQFF
-	TRBV5-6	many	TRBJ2-1	TGTGCCAGCAGCTTGGGGGGTACCCACAATGAGCAGTTCTTC	CASSLGGTHNEQFF
-	TRBV4-1	many	TRBJ1-1	TGCGCCACCACGGGACTTTCGAACACTGAAGCTTTCTTT	CATTGLSNTEAFF
-	TRBV9	many	TRBJ1-3	TGTGCCAGCAGCTCGAGAATCTTCAGGGGAGGACCTGGAAACACCATATATTTT	CASSSRIFRGGPGNTIYF
-	TRBV7-6	few	TRBJ1-4	TGTGCCAGCAGCTTAGATAGAGATGAAAAACTGTTTTTT	CASSLDRDEKLFF
-	TRBV12-3/TRBV12-4	many	TRBJ2-3	TGTGCCAGCAGCCCCTCCGGAGATACGCAGTATTTT	CASSPSGDTQYF
-	TRBV6-1	many	TRBJ2-1	TGTGCCAGCAGTGATTGGGTTCGCAATGAGCAGTTCTTC	CASSDWVRNEQFF
-	TRBV10-3	many	TRBJ2-3	TGTGCCATCATCGGGGATTTGGGTCAGACAGATACGCAGTATTTT	CAIIGDLGQTDTQYF
-	TRBV7-9	many	TRBJ2-2	TGTGCCAGCAGCTTAACGCCGGGTACCGGGGAGCTGTTTTTT	CASSLTPGTGELFF
-	TRBV5-1	many	TRBJ1-1	TGCGCCAGCAGCTCTTTCTCGGGGAACACTGAAGCTTTCTTT	CASSSFSGNTEAFF
TRBD1	TRBV7-6	many	TRBJ2-1	TGTGCCAGCAGCGTAAACAGGGGTTCCTACAATGAGCAGTTCTTC	CASSVNRGSYNEQFF
-	TRBV11-1	few	TRBJ2-6	TGTGCCAGCAGCTCCACTATATCTACTCCGGCTGGGGCCAACGTCCTGACTTTC	CASSSTISTPAGANVLTF
-	TRBV4-1	many	TRBJ2-7	TGCGCCAGCAGCCAAGACGCGCAGAACTACTACGAGCAGTACTTC	CASSQDAQNYYEQYF
-	TRBV10-3	many	TRBJ2-7	TGTGCCATCAGTGAAATAGGAGTCACCGGGGCCTACGAGCAGTACTTC	CAISEIGVTGAYEQYF
-	TRBV7-6	many	TRBJ2-1	TGTGCCAGCAGCTTAGCGTGGGGAGGGACAACGAAGAATGAGCAGTTCTTC	CASSLAWGGTTKNEQFF
-	TRBV5-1	many	TRBJ1-5	TGCGCCAGCAGCCCTGAACCAAGTTATAGCAATCAGCCCCAGCATTTT	CASSPEPSYSNQPQHF
-	TRBV5-4	-	TRBJ2-3	TGTGCCAGCAGCTTCCGGGATGGTTGGACAGATACGCAGTATTTT	CASSFRDGWTDTQYF
-	TRBV5-4	many	TRBJ2-5	TGTGCCAGCAGCGCTGAGGAAGAGACCCAGTACTTC	CASSAEEETQYF
-	TRBV19	many	TRBJ2-1	TGTGCCAGTAGTATTAAGACTTTCGCGTACAATGAGCAGTTCTTC	CASSIKTFAYNEQFF
-	TRBV6-1	many	TRBJ1-3	TGTGCCGGCGGGCTCGGACTTCAACCTGGAAACACCATATATTTT	CAGGLGLQPGNTIYF
-	TRBV15	many	TRBJ2-5	TGTGCCACCAGCAGCTCTCAAGGGGGGGACACACCACGAGAGACCCAGTACTTC	CATSSSQGGDTPRETQYF
-	TRBV12-5	many	TRBJ2-7	TGTGCTAGTGGTTTGGAAAGGCTTTTCACCTACGAGCAGTACTTC	CASGLERLFTYEQYF
-	TRBV5-5	many	TRBJ1-2	TGTGCCAGCAGCTTGTCCGGTGGGACGGGAATGGTATCGGGCGGCTACACCTTC	CASSLSGGTGMVSGGYTF
-	TRBV20-1	-	TRBJ1-4	TGCAGTGCTAGGGACGACTTGCCCGCAACTAATGAAAAACTGTTTTTT	CSARDDLPATNEKLFF
TRBD2	TRBV30	few	TRBJ2-1	TGTGCCTGGGAGCCGGACCCGGGGGGGTACAATGAGCAGTTCTTC	CAWEPDPGGYNEQFF
-	TRBV6-2/TRBV6-3	many	TRBJ2-7	TGTGCCAGCCGGGACACAACCTACGAGCAGTACTTC	CASRDTTYEQYF
-	TRBV14	many	TRBJ2-1	TGTGCCAGCAGCCAAGTGTGGGGCGAGATCTCCTACAATGAGCAGTTCTTC	CASSQVWGEISYNEQFF
-	TRBV27	few	TRBJ1-1	TGTGCCAGCAGTTTATCGTTTGGGGACACTGAAGCTTTCTTT	CASSLSFGDTEAFF
TRBD1	TRBV19	many	TRBJ2-5	TGTGCCAGTAGTACAAGGGGGCATGAGACCCAGTACTTC	CASSTRGHETQYF
TRBD1	TRBV12-3/TRBV12-4	many	TRBJ1-1	TGTGCCAGCAGTATGAGGGGGCGCAGGGGGAACACTGAAGCTTTCTTT	CASSMRGRRGNTEAFF
TRBD2	TRBV29-1	many	TRBJ2-3	TGCAGCGCCACCCCTGGGGGGGCAGATACGCAGTATTTT	CSATPGGADTQYF